These 32 T cell receptor beta chains were sequenced from one sample in a study of T cell clonotyping in hematopoietic cell transplantation. Assay: immunoSEQ multiplex PCR; the TCRdb copy retains only in-frame clones and omits some. This table has 14,000 or so clones, around 98% appearing once. This material consisted of peripheral blood mononuclear cells, taken 30 days after allogeneic stem cell transplant. These receptors were collected from a female patient aged 45-65 years who had an allogeneic stem cell transplant from an unrelated donor, so T cells may come from the graft donor. Some clones in this sample may be carry-over from other donors' samples.

The gene calls are TRBV7-2 and TRBJ2-3; 9 bases agree with TRBD1. The junction had 8 bases not matched to a gene; V was cut back by 3 bases and J by 10 bases. From germline, CDR1 is SGHTA and CDR2 FQGNSA. The CDR3 is 14 residues long. CDR3 in amino acids: CASSFNRGPRSQYF. In DNA form, the CDR3 reads TGTGCCAGCAGCTTCAACAGGGGGCCTCGGTCGCAGTATTTT.

In its sample, this clone was seen once. The chain recombines TRBV4-1 with TRBJ2-1; a weak D match, TRBD2 (6 bases). Germline CDR1 reads MGHRA; CDR2 reads YSYEKL. Trimming stripped 3 bases from V and 7 bases from J, with 19 bases between. This CDR3 comprises 16 residues. This chain's CDR3 is CASSQAAGIIGNEQFF. The CDR3 DNA reads TGCGCCAGCAGCCAGGCCGCGGGGATAATAGGTAATGAGCAGTTCTTC.

The chain carries TRBV18 and TRBJ2-7; D remains ambiguous. V shed 3 bases and J shed 9 bases, with 18 bases lying between them. Germline V lookup: CDR1 KGHSH, CDR2 LQKENI. This CDR3 has 14 amino acids. CDR3 DNA: TGTGCCAGCTCACCTACCGTGACCAGCCGCGCGCAGTACTTC. Translating gives CASSPTVTSRAQYF.

Points on this clone: One junction end disagrees with the germline gene, perhaps due to a read error. The V call is TRBV7-7, the J call TRBJ2-7; TRBD2 might be the D (5 bases). CDR3 length: 13 residues. Germline CDR1 and CDR2: SSHAT and FNYEAQ (reference sequence). CDR3 nucleotide sequence: TGTGCTAGCAGCTCGGGATTATCTACCGAGCAGTACTTC. Translating it yields CASSSGLSTEQYF.

The genes are TRBV28 and TRBJ1-2; TRBD1 matches at 7 bases. This CDR3 comprises 14 residues. V shed 10 bases and J 3 bases; nucleotides not matched to a gene: 11. Germline V gene sequence: CDR1 MDHEN, CDR2 SYDVKM. The CDR3 loop is CAIIGRGTDYGYTF. In DNA, the CDR3 is TGTGCCATCATCGGAAGGGGGACAGACTATGGCTACACCTTC.

The J gene is TRBJ1-1, the V gene TRBV14; 11 nucleotides align to TRBD1. The CDR3 length is 16 residues. V gave up 4 bases and J gave up 8 bases; unmatched junction bases: 12. The germline gives CDR1 SGHDN, CDR2 FVKESK. CDR3: CASSRLRGQGVEEAFF. In DNA form, the CDR3 reads TGTGCCAGCAGCCGCCTCCGGGGACAGGGGGTTGAAGAAGCTTTCTTT.

Only one count was recorded for this clone. V and J are TRBV15 and TRBJ1-5; weak D call: TRBD1 (6 bases). The CDR3 covers 16 residues. Trimming left V 2 bases short and J 0 bases short, with 11 bases between. In germline, CDR1 is LNHNV, CDR2 YYDKDF (reference sequence). CDR3 DNA: TGTGCCACCAGCAGACGCAACAGGGATAGCAATCAGCCCCAGCATTTT. This gives the protein CATSRRNRDSNQPQHF.

The chain uses TRBV18 and TRBJ2-7, with 8 bases fitting TRBD2. V lost 2 bases to trimming and J lost 5 bases; unmatched junction nucleotides: 5. Germline CDR1 is KGHSH and CDR2 is LQKENI. This CDR3 is 14 amino acids long. CDR3 amino acids: CASSPGTSADEQYF. DNA for the CDR3: TGTGCCAGCTCACCAGGGACTAGTGCGGACGAGCAGTACTTC.

J is TRBJ2-2 and V is TRBV2; no firm D call. With 6 bases removed from V and 7 bases from J, the gap between germline ends came to 6 bases. In germline, CDR1 is SNHLY, CDR2 FYNNEI. This CDR3 is 11 amino acids long. CDR3 DNA sequence: TGTGCCAGCAGGGAGATCGGGGAGCTGTTTTTT. As protein: CASREIGELFF.

The gene calls are TRBV7-9 and TRBJ1-1, with D possibly being TRBD1 (5 bases). CDR3 size: 15 residues. Germline lookup yields CDR1 SEHNR and CDR2 FQNEAQ (reference sequence). The V end lost 5 bases, the J end lost 6 bases, and 19 bases lay between the germline ends. The DNA of the CDR3 is TGTGCCAGCAGCCCTCTACCTGGATTGGGGCCTGAAGCTTTCTTT. Translation gives CASSPLPGLGPEAFF.

This clone came up once. The V gene is TRBV10-1, the J gene TRBJ2-7; a weak D match, TRBD1 (6 bases). CDR1 and CDR2 (germline): WNHNN, SYGVQD (reference sequence). V lost 2 bases to trimming and J lost 8 bases, with 13 bases between them. CDR3 length: 13 amino acids. As DNA, the CDR3 is TGCGCCAGCAGTGAGGCGAACAGGGATCAGCAGTACTTC. Its translation: CASSEANRDQQYF.

V and J are TRBV19 and TRBJ1-3; D is undetermined. From germline, CDR1 is LNHDA and CDR2 SQIVND (reference sequence). V was clipped by 8 bases and J by 4 bases, with 6 bases between them. CDR3 length equals 11 residues. CDR3 sequence (DNA): TGTGCCAGTGCGGGAGGAAACACCATATATTTT. This translates into CASAGGNTIYF. Based on the CDR3 plus reference TRBV19 and TRBJ1-3, the full variable domain is DGGITQSPKYLFRKEGQNVTLSCEQNLNHDAMYWYRQDPGQGLRLIYYSQIVNDFQKGDIAEGYSVSREKKESFPLTVTSAQKNPTAFYLCASAGGNTIYFGEGSWLTVV.

Only one count was recorded for this clone. V is TRBV5-4 and J is TRBJ2-7; D is undetermined. CDR3 length equals 15 residues. Germline assignment: CDR1 SGHNT and CDR2 YYREEE (reference sequence). V was trimmed by 0 bases and J by 6 bases, leaving 16 bases between them. The DNA of the CDR3 is TGTGCCAGCAGCTTGGGACAACTCATGACGGCCGAGCAGTACTTC. This encodes CASSLGQLMTAEQYF.

This clone was detected only once. The chain joins TRBV5-1 to TRBJ1-6; weak D call: TRBD1 (6 bases). The germline CDR1 and CDR2 sequences are SGHRS and YFSETQ. V was cut by 0 bases and J by 7 bases, with 11 bases left in between. The CDR3 spans 15 residues. Written as DNA, the CDR3 is TGCGCCAGCAGCTTGGACAGGGCAGGGAATTCACCCCTCCACTTT. Amino acid sequence: CASSLDRAGNSPLHF.

The chain is built from TRBV30 and TRBJ1-4, with TRBD1 identical over 7 bases. CDR1 is GTSNPN, CDR2 SVGIG, per germline (reference sequence). The length of the CDR3 is 15 residues. The trim removed 3 bases at V and 4 bases at J, leaving 8 bases unmatched. The CDR3 sequence is CAWRRTGGHNEKLFF. CDR3 DNA sequence: TGTGCCTGGAGGAGGACAGGAGGACATAATGAAAAACTGTTTTTT.

The genes are TRBV18 and TRBJ2-5; unclear D gene. CDR1 and CDR2 (germline): KGHSH, LQKENI. The V gene lost 3 bases and the J gene lost 0 bases, with 5 bases spanning the gap. The CDR3 length is 13 residues. The CDR3 DNA reads TGTGCCAGCTCACCGGCCAACCAAGAGACCCAGTACTTC. Its protein is CASSPANQETQYF.

The rearrangement links TRBV4-1 to TRBJ2-5; unclear D gene. The CDR3 length is 13 residues. The V and J ends lost 1 base and 7 bases respectively, with 10 bases between them. From germline, CDR1 is MGHRA and CDR2 YSYEKL. The CDR3: CASSQVPWGTQYF. The DNA for the CDR3 is TGCGCCAGCAGCCAAGTTCCCTGGGGGACCCAGTACTTC.

The chain uses TRBV2 and TRBJ2-1, with TRBD1 as a possible D gene (6 bases). There are 11 residues in the CDR3. Germline V lookup: CDR1 SNHLY, CDR2 FYNNEI. Trimming shortened V by 11 bases and J by 8 bases, and 13 bases separated the two germline ends. The CDR3 reads CAGNRVHEQFF. CDR3 nucleotide sequence: TGTGCCGGAAACAGGGTCCATGAGCAGTTCTTC.

The CDR3, as DNA: TGTGCCATCAGTCCCCCGGGACAGATCTATGGCTACACCTTC. As protein: CAISPPGQIYGYTF. The J gene is TRBJ1-2, the V gene TRBV10-3; 7 bases are shared with TRBD1. This CDR3 spans 14 amino acids. CDR1 ENHRY and CDR2 SYGVKD come from the germline V gene. The junction had 7 bases not matched to a gene; V was cut back by 5 bases and J by 4 bases.

The chain recombines TRBV4-1 with TRBJ2-7, with 8 bases identical to TRBD1. CDR1 is MGHRA and CDR2 is YSYEKL in the germline V gene. CDR3 length: 17 amino acids. The J segment lost 0 bases and the V segment lost 0 bases, leaving 7 bases of the junction unmatched. The CDR3 DNA sequence: TGCGCCAGCAGCCAAGACAGGGGGGACAGGAGCTCCTACGAGCAGTACTTC. It encodes CASSQDRGDRSSYEQYF.

This clone was counted a few times. The rearrangement uses TRBV2 and TRBJ1-5; TRBD1 agrees at 7 bases. In germline, CDR1 is SNHLY, CDR2 FYNNEI. The CDR3 length is 14 residues. J lost 4 bases, V lost 3 bases, and 3 bases had no gene match. The CDR3 spells CASSEGQRNQPQHF. In DNA form, the CDR3 reads TGTGCCAGCAGTGAGGGACAGCGTAATCAGCCCCAGCATTTT.

The DNA of the CDR3 is TGTGCCAGCAGCTTAGTAGTGCAGAGCACTGAAGCTTTCTTT. As protein: CASSLVVQSTEAFF. The chain employs TRBV7-9 and TRBJ1-1; unclear D gene. The CDR3 sequence is 14 residues long. Trimming took off 1 base at V and 4 bases at J, with 10 bases between the two ends. Per the germline V gene, CDR1 is SEHNR and CDR2 is FQNEAQ (reference sequence). The complete variable domain, with remaining parts taken from reference TRBV7-9 and TRBJ1-1, reads DTGVSQNPRHKITKRGQNVTFRCDPISEHNRLYWYRQTLGQGPEFLTYFQNEAQLEKSRLLSDRFSAERPKGSFSTLEIQRTEQGDSAMYLCASSLVVQSTEAFFGQGTRLTVV.

V and J are TRBV2 and TRBJ1-5; no firm D call. The CDR3 has 14 residues. From germline, CDR1 is SNHLY and CDR2 FYNNEI. Trimming took off 6 bases at V and 3 bases at J, with 12 bases between the two ends. The DNA for the CDR3 is TGTGCCAGCAGGAGTATGGGTAACAATCAGCCCCAGCATTTT. This gives the protein CASRSMGNNQPQHF.

J is TRBJ2-1 and V is TRBV19; D tentatively fits TRBD1 or TRBD2 (6 bases each). V lost 0 bases and J 8 bases, leaving 20 bases between the germline ends. There are 17 residues in the CDR3. Germline lookup yields CDR1 LNHDA and CDR2 SQIVND (reference sequence). CDR3 DNA sequence: TGTGCCAGTAGTATAGAAACTCGGGGGCCGGGCGGCCATGAGCAGTTCTTC. It yields the protein CASSIETRGPGGHEQFF.

The V and J genes are TRBV29-1 and TRBJ2-7; tentatively, D is TRBD1 or TRBD2 (5 bases each). The V end was cut by 4 bases, the J end by 4 bases, with 11 bases between. The germline gives CDR1 SQVTM, CDR2 ANQGSEA. The CDR3 is 12 residues long. The CDR3 protein is CSVVRGRYEQYF. The DNA of the CDR3 is TGCAGCGTTGTCCGGGGACGATACGAGCAGTACTTC.

The rearrangement links TRBV4-1 to TRBJ1-5; unclear D gene. In germline, CDR1 is MGHRA, CDR2 YSYEKL. This CDR3 spans 21 amino acids. V lost 1 base and J lost 0, with 25 bases in between. The DNA for the CDR3 is TGCGCCAGCAGCCAAGCCTTGTTGCGGCGTTATGTGGGTGATAGCAATCAGCCCCAGCATTTT. It specifies CASSQALLRRYVGDSNQPQHF.

This rearrangement joins TRBV7-3 to TRBJ1-6, with D hard to call. Germline V gene sequence: CDR1 SGHTA, CDR2 FQGTGA. The CDR3 totals 13 residues. Trimming removed 6 bases from V and 3 bases from J, with 6 bases in between. CDR3 sequence: CASSNYYNSPLHF. The CDR3, as DNA: TGTGCCAGCAGTAACTACTATAATTCACCCCTCCACTTT.

The CDR3 coding sequence is TGTGCCAGCAGCTTGGGCGGGGGCACTGAAGCTTTCTTT. Translated, it gives CASSLGGGTEAFF. V usage is TRBV5-6 and J usage is TRBJ1-1; D is perhaps TRBD1 (5 bases). V was pared by 0 bases and J by 4 bases, with 7 bases between. The CDR3 sequence is 13 residues long. Germline V gene data show CDR1 as SGHDT and CDR2 as YYEEEE. Supplemented by reference TRBV5-6 and TRBJ1-1, the full variable domain reads DAGVTQSPTHLIKTRGQQVTLRCSPKSGHDTVSWYQQALGQGPQFIFQYYEEEERQRGNFPDRFSGHQFPNYSSELNVNALLLGDSALYLCASSLGGGTEAFFGQGTRLTVV.

The V gene is TRBV5-6, the J gene TRBJ2-2, with 9 bases aligning to TRBD1. Germline V gene sequence: CDR1 SGHDT, CDR2 YYEEEE. J gave up 4 bases and V 3 bases, and 13 bases lay outside the gene matches. The CDR3 runs to 18 residues. CDR3 DNA: TGTGCCAGCAGCTCTTCGGTCGTACAGGGGGCAGGCACCGGGGAGCTGTTTTTT. It translates to CASSSSVVQGAGTGELFF.

The CDR3 sequence: CAWSPGGAGTGELFF. In DNA form, the CDR3 reads TGTGCCTGGAGTCCCGGCGGGGCCGGCACCGGGGAGCTGTTTTTT. The chain links TRBV30 to TRBJ2-2; D may be TRBD2 (6 bases). Germline loops: CDR1 GTSNPN, CDR2 SVGIG (reference sequence). With 2 bases removed from V and 4 bases from J, the gap between germline ends came to 14 bases. This CDR3 has 15 residues.

This clone was observed a single time. V gene TRBV5-1 combines with J gene TRBJ2-3; 8 bases map to TRBD2. This CDR3 has 15 amino acids. V lost 0 bases, J lost 4 bases, and 4 bases stayed unmatched. Germline CDR1 is SGHRS and CDR2 is YFSETQ. CDR3 DNA sequence: TGCGCCAGCAGCTTGGCTAGCGGGCTCGCAGATACGCAGTATTTT. Protein sequence: CASSLASGLADTQYF.

The V call is TRBV6-1, the J call TRBJ1-5, with D possibly matching TRBD1 (5 bases). Germline V gene data show CDR1 as MNHNS and CDR2 as SASEGT. The ends were cut back, 4 bases at V and 5 bases at J, with 15 bases in the middle. CDR3 length equals 15 residues. CDR3 residues: CASSAVPGLYQPQHF. The CDR3 DNA follows: TGTGCCAGCAGTGCGGTCCCAGGGTTATATCAGCCCCAGCATTTT.